A selection of T cell receptor beta chains follows, all from one sample in a study of T-cell memory formation after mild COVID-19. TCRdb independently ran MiXCR on the 5' RACE reads; one entry per CDR3 protein. The sample has about 600,000 distinct CDR3 sequences, roughly 20% seen once. Sequencing was carried out using PBMCs or a T cell subset sorted from them (not recorded which). These receptors all stem from an adult woman who had mild COVID-19 (a few samples of this study predate the infection). Cell type and time point are not known. Both conserved end residues are part of each CDR3. A D gene is named only where the DNA matches it firmly. A row's size may be missing; if present it is once, few, many or a size class.

d_call: -; j_call: TRBJ1-2; clone_size: many; v_call: TRBV19; cdr3_nt: TGTGCCAGTAGTATCCGTCAAGGATCCGATACGTCCGGCTACACCTTC; cdr3_aa: CASSIRQGSDTSGYTF
d_call: TRBD1; j_call: TRBJ1-2; clone_size: few; v_call: TRBV29-1; cdr3_nt: TGCAGCGTTGTGGGGACAGCGCCCAACTATGGCTACACCTTC; cdr3_aa: CSVVGTAPNYGYTF
d_call: -; j_call: TRBJ2-2; clone_size: few; v_call: TRBV5-1; cdr3_nt: TGCGCCACCTCTAGCGCAGGGTCCGGGGAGCTGTTTTTT; cdr3_aa: CATSSAGSGELFF
d_call: TRBD1; j_call: TRBJ2-5; clone_size: -; v_call: TRBV7-2; cdr3_nt: TGTGCCAGCAGCTTAGCTTGGACAGGGGTGGAGACCCAGTACTTC; cdr3_aa: CASSLAWTGVETQYF
d_call: -; j_call: TRBJ2-7; clone_size: -; v_call: TRBV7-3; cdr3_nt: TGTGCCAGCAGCAAAGACGGATCCTACGAGCAGTACTTC; cdr3_aa: CASSKDGSYEQYF
d_call: -; j_call: TRBJ2-6; clone_size: few; v_call: TRBV15; cdr3_nt: TGTGCCACCAGCCCTTCTGGGGCCAACGTCCTGACTTTC; cdr3_aa: CATSPSGANVLTF
d_call: -; j_call: TRBJ2-7; clone_size: few; v_call: TRBV12-3/TRBV12-4; cdr3_nt: TGTGCCAGCAGCCTCGACAGGATCTACGAGCAGTACTTC; cdr3_aa: CASSLDRIYEQYF
d_call: -; j_call: TRBJ1-1; clone_size: few; v_call: TRBV4-1; cdr3_nt: TGCGCCAGCAGCCAAGATCCCGGGGGAACGAACACTGAAGCTTTCTTT; cdr3_aa: CASSQDPGGTNTEAFF
d_call: -; j_call: TRBJ2-1; clone_size: few; v_call: TRBV29-1; cdr3_nt: TGCAGCGTTGTCGAGGGCTCTAGGACTCACAATGAGCAGTTCTTC; cdr3_aa: CSVVEGSRTHNEQFF
d_call: TRBD2; j_call: TRBJ2-3; clone_size: many; v_call: TRBV5-1; cdr3_nt: TGCGCCAGCAGCAGGACTAGCGGGAGAGCGGATACGCAGTATTTT; cdr3_aa: CASSRTSGRADTQYF
d_call: -; j_call: TRBJ2-2; clone_size: -; v_call: TRBV9; cdr3_nt: TGTGCCAGCAGCGTAGTGGGGGGCTGGACCGGGGAGCTGTTTTTT; cdr3_aa: CASSVVGGWTGELFF
d_call: -; j_call: TRBJ2-1; clone_size: few; v_call: TRBV4-3; cdr3_nt: TGCGCCAGCAGCCAAGAAGAGGTTGCCTACAATGAGCAGTTCTTC; cdr3_aa: CASSQEEVAYNEQFF
d_call: -; j_call: TRBJ1-1; clone_size: few; v_call: TRBV20-1; cdr3_nt: TGCAGTGCTACTGCTCTGGACCGGGCCGGCACTGAAGCTTTCTTT; cdr3_aa: CSATALDRAGTEAFF
d_call: -; j_call: TRBJ1-1; clone_size: once; v_call: TRBV29-1; cdr3_nt: TGCAGCGTTGAAGAAGTCTTCAACACTGAAGCTTTCTTT; cdr3_aa: CSVEEVFNTEAFF
d_call: TRBD2; j_call: TRBJ2-5; clone_size: -; v_call: TRBV4-1; cdr3_nt: TGCGCCAGCAGCCAAGGTTTGATTAGCGGGGTCGGAGAGACCCAGTACTTC; cdr3_aa: CASSQGLISGVGETQYF
d_call: TRBD2; j_call: TRBJ2-5; clone_size: -; v_call: TRBV3-1; cdr3_nt: TGTGCCAGCAGCCGAGGACTAGCGGGATCCAGGAGGGGGGAGACCCAGTACTTC; cdr3_aa: CASSRGLAGSRRGETQYF
d_call: -; j_call: TRBJ1-2; clone_size: few; v_call: TRBV6-5; cdr3_nt: TGTGCCAGCAGTCCCTGGAGGGAACGGTTGGACTATGGCTACACCTTC; cdr3_aa: CASSPWRERLDYGYTF
d_call: -; j_call: TRBJ2-1; clone_size: few; v_call: TRBV9; cdr3_nt: TGTGCCAGCAGCGTCCAAAGTGGGGGTGGCCTTAACAATGAGCAGTTCTTC; cdr3_aa: CASSVQSGGGLNNEQFF
d_call: -; j_call: TRBJ2-3; clone_size: few; v_call: TRBV19; cdr3_nt: TGTGCCAGTAGCCTTTTTGCGGGAACCCCAGATACGCAGTATTTT; cdr3_aa: CASSLFAGTPDTQYF